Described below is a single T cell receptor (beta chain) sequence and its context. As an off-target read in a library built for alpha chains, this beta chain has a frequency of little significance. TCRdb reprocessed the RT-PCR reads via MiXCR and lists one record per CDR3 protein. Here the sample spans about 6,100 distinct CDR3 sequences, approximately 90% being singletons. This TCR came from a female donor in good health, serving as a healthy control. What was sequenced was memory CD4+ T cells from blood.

The CDR3 region is CASSRTGSGGYTF. DNA for the CDR3: TGTGCCAGCAGCCGCACAGGGTCGGGTGGCTACACCTTC. The J gene is TRBJ1-2, the V gene TRBV12-3 or TRBV12-4; D is possibly TRBD1 (6 bases). The CDR3 loop spans 13 amino acids. V was clipped by 6 bases and J by 7 bases, with 15 bases between them.